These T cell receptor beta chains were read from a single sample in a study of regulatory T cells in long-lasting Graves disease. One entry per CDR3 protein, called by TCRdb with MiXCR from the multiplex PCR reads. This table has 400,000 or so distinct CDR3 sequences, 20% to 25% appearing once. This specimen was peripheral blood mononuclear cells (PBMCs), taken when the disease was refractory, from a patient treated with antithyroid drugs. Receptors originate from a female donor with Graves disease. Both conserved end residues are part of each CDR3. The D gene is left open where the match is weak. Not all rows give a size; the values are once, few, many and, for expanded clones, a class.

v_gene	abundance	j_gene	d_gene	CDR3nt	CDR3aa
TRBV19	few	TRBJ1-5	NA	TGTGCCAGTACCGGGGGCACCAATCAGCCCCAGCATTTT	CASTGGTNQPQHF
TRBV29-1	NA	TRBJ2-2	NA	TGCAGCGTTTCCCAGGTAGCGGAGAACACCGGGGAGCTGTTTTTT	CSVSQVAENTGELFF
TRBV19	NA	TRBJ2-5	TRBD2	TGTGCCAGTAGCCAAGGACTAGCCGCAGAGACCCAGTACTTC	CASSQGLAAETQYF
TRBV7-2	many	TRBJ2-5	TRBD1	TGTGCCAGCAGCTCGGACGGGGACAGAGGAGAGACCCAGTACTTC	CASSSDGDRGETQYF
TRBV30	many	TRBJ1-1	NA	TGTGCCTGGAGATCAGGGCGAATGAACACTGAAGCTTTCTTT	CAWRSGRMNTEAFF
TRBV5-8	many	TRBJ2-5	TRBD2	TGTGCCAGCAGCCCATCGGTACTAGCCGGGAGGGTAGTAGAGACCCAGTACTTC	CASSPSVLAGRVVETQYF
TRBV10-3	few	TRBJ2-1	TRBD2	TGTGCCATCGCTAGCGGGAGTCCCTTTAGCTCCTACAATGAGCAGTTCTTC	CAIASGSPFSSYNEQFF
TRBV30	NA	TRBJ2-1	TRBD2	TGTGCCTGGGAAGGACTAGGCAATGAGCAGTTCTTC	CAWEGLGNEQFF
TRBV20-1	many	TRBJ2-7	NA	TGCAGTGCCCACCCGATACTAGCAGACGAGCAGTACTTC	CSAHPILADEQYF
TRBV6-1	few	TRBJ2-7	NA	TGTGCCAGCCGGGACCTAGGGGAGCAGTACTTC	CASRDLGEQYF
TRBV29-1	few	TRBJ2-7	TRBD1	TGCAGCACCGGACAGGGCTACGAGCAGTACTTC	CSTGQGYEQYF
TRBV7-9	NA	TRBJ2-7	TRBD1	TGTGCCAGCAGCAAAAAAGCAGGGGGCGCCTTTTCCTACGAGCAGTACTTC	CASSKKAGGAFSYEQYF
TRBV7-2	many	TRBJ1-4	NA	TGTGCCAGCAGCTTGTGGGCTAATGAAAAACTGTTTTTT	CASSLWANEKLFF
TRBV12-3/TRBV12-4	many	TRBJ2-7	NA	TGTGCCAGCAGTCCCGGACGGGGACGGAGCGAGCAGTACTTC	CASSPGRGRSEQYF
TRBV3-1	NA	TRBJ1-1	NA	TGTGCCAGCAGCCAAGAAGGCGACGGTGAAGCTTTCTTT	CASSQEGDGEAFF
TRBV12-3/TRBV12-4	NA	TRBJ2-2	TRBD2	TGTGCCAGCAGGGAGATGCGGGGGACGAACACCGGGGAGCTGTTTTTT	CASREMRGTNTGELFF
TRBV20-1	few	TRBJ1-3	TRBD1	TGCAGTGCTAGCAAACAGGGGGCCAGAAACACCATATATTTT	CSASKQGARNTIYF
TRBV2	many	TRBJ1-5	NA	TGTGCCAGCAGTGACCTTAGGAGCAATCAGCCCCAGCATTTT	CASSDLRSNQPQHF
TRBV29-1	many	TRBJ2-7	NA	TGCAGCGTTGGGGGGGTTTCGTATGAGCAGTACTTC	CSVGGVSYEQYF
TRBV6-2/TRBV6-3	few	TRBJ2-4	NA	TGTGCCAGCAGTAGGAGGGGGCTCAAAAACATTCAGTACTTC	CASSRRGLKNIQYF
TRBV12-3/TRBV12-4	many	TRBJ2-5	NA	TGTGCCAGCAGTTTATCTATGGTCGCCATACAAGAGACCCAGTACTTC	CASSLSMVAIQETQYF
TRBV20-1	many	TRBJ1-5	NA	TGCAGTGCCAGAGGTCAGTTTAGCAATCAGCCCCAGCATTTT	CSARGQFSNQPQHF
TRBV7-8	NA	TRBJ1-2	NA	TGTGCCAGCAGCCCATCACAAGTCCTCGAACAGGGATATGGCTACACCTTC	CASSPSQVLEQGYGYTF
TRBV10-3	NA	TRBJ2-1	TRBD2	TGTGCCATCAGTACGACTAGCAAATCCTACAATGAGCAGTTCTTC	CAISTTSKSYNEQFF
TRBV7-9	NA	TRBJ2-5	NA	TGTGCCAGCAGCTCTACCAAGCTAGTAGGTTCTCCCCCAGAGACCCAGTACTTC	CASSSTKLVGSPPETQYF
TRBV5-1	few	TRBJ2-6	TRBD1	TGCGCCAGCAGCGTAGACAGGGCTGGGGCCAACGTCCTGACTTTC	CASSVDRAGANVLTF
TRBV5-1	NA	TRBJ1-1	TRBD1	TGCGCCAGCAGCCTACCTCCTGGGACAGGGATTACTGAAGCTTTCTTT	CASSLPPGTGITEAFF
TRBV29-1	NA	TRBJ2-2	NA	TGCAGCGTTGGTTGGAGATCTGACGGGGAGCTGTTTTTT	CSVGWRSDGELFF
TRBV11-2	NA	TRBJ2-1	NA	TGTGCCAGCAGCTTAAAGACTCCAGGCTCCTACAATGAGCAGTTCTTC	CASSLKTPGSYNEQFF
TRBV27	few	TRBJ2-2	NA	TGTGCCAGCAAACGAACCGGGGAGCTGTTTTTT	CASKRTGELFF
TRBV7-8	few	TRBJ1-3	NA	TGTGCCAGCAGCTTAGACAGGGAGGGCACCATATATTTT	CASSLDREGTIYF
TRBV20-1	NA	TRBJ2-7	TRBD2	TGCAGTGCTGGACTAGCGGGAGTCTCCGAGCAGTACTTC	CSAGLAGVSEQYF
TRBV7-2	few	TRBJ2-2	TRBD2	TGTGCCAGCAGCCTAACGCTAGCGGGGACCGGGGAGCTGTTTTTT	CASSLTLAGTGELFF
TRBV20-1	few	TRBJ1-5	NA	TGCAGTGCTAGCAACAGTCGGGACTTTAAACAGCCCCAGCATTTT	CSASNSRDFKQPQHF
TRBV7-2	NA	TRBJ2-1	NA	TGTGCCAGCAGCCTCACAGGAGCTGAGCAGTTCTTC	CASSLTGAEQFF
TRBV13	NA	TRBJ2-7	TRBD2	TGTGCCAGCAGCTCCCATTCCGGGGGGAACCCTTCCTACGAGCAGTACTTC	CASSSHSGGNPSYEQYF
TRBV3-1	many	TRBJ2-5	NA	TGTGCCAGCAGCCAAGGGGGTACGGTCGGCGAGACCCAGTACTTC	CASSQGGTVGETQYF
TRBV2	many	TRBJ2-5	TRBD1	TGTGCCAGCAGCGCATTGACAGGGGCGGCGACCCAGTACTTC	CASSALTGAATQYF
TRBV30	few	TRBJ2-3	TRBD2	TGTGCCGTACTAGCGGGAGGCACAGATACGCAGTATTTT	CAVLAGGTDTQYF
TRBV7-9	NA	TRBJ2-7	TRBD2	TGTGCCAGCAGCTTAGTTACTAGCGGAGACTACGAGCAGTACTTC	CASSLVTSGDYEQYF
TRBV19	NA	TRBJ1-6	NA	TGTGCCAGTAGTATGGGCCGAAACCGGAATTCACCCCTCCACTTT	CASSMGRNRNSPLHF
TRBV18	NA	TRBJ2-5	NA	TGTGCCAGCTCACCACTAAGCCTCGGGGAGACCCAGTACTTC	CASSPLSLGETQYF
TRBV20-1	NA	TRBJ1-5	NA	TGCAGTGCTGGGAAAGTCAGGGGTGATAGGGTGACCCAGCATTTT	CSAGKVRGDRVTQHF
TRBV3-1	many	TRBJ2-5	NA	TGTGCCAGCAGCCCGAAATTTGAGACCCAGTACTTC	CASSPKFETQYF
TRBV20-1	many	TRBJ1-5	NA	TGCAGTGCTAGAGATTTGGGGGGGCTCGGTCAGCCCCAGCATTTT	CSARDLGGLGQPQHF
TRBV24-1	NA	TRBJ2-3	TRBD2	TGTGCCACCAGTGATCCTGGGGGGTCTAGCGGGAGAGATACGCAGTATTTT	CATSDPGGSSGRDTQYF
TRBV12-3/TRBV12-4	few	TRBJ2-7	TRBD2	TGTGCCAGCAGTTTAGCGACTAGCCACGAGCAGTACTTC	CASSLATSHEQYF
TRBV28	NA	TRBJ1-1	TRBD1	TGTGCCAGCAGTTTACAGGGGGCGCGGGACACTGAAGCTTTCTTT	CASSLQGARDTEAFF
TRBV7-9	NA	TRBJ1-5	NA	TGTGCCAGCAGCTTAGATAGGGGGTCTTCTTATCAGCCCCAGCATTTT	CASSLDRGSSYQPQHF
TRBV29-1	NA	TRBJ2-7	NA	TGCAGCGTTGGATACAGCTACGAGCAGTACTTC	CSVGYSYEQYF
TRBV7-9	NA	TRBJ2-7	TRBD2	TGTGCCAGCAGCTTAGGGACTAGCGCCGAGCAGTACTTC	CASSLGTSAEQYF
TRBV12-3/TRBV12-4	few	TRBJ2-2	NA	TGTGCCAGCACTCTGGGGGGGGCAGGGACCGGGGAGCTGTTTTTT	CASTLGGAGTGELFF
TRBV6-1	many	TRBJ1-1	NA	TGTGCCAGCGTCGGGAGTAAGAACACTGAAGCTTTCTTT	CASVGSKNTEAFF
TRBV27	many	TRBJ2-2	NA	TGTGCCAGCAGTTTATCGATGTCCTTTTTCGGGGAGCTGTTTTTT	CASSLSMSFFGELFF
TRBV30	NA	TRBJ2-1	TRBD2	TGTGCCTGGAAGGCGGGAGAGGAACTAATGAAAGTGCAGTTCTTC	CAWKAGEELMKVQFF
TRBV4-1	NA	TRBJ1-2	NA	TGCGCCAGCAGCCAACCAGGGACATGGCTCGACTACACCTTC	CASSQPGTWLDYTF
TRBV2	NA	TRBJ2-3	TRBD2	TGTGCCAGCAGGGTACTAGCGGGTCACACAGATACGCAGTATTTT	CASRVLAGHTDTQYF